The rows below give T cell receptor beta chains drawn from one sample of a study of regulatory T cells in long-lasting Graves disease. MiXCR, run by TCRdb on the multiplex PCR reads, gives a single entry per CDR3 protein. There are about 430,000 distinct CDR3 sequences in the sample; over 12% occur only once, and about 8.3% lies in the top ten. These same records also appear under a second study, on T cells in Graves' hyperthyroidism and ophthalmopathy.

The sample consisted of peripheral blood mononuclear cells (PBMCs), taken at new diagnosis, from a patient treated with antithyroid drugs. Receptors were obtained from a middle-aged woman with Graves disease. Each CDR3 is given with its conserved first and last residue. The order of the fields is V gene, clone size, J gene, D gene, CDR3 protein, CDR3 DNA. A D gene is named only where the DNA matches it firmly. The size of a clone is reported for some rows only, either as once, few or many, or as a class for expanded clones.

V gene: TRBV7-2; clone size: NA; J gene: TRBJ2-1; D gene: TRBD2; CDR3 protein: CASSPYSGRGNEQFF; CDR3 DNA: TGTGCCAGCAGCCCCTATAGCGGGAGAGGTAATGAGCAGTTCTTC
V gene: TRBV12-3/TRBV12-4; clone size: many; J gene: TRBJ1-5; D gene: TRBD1; CDR3 protein: CASSSWGTGYSNQPQHF; CDR3 DNA: TGTGCCAGCAGCTCCTGGGGGACAGGTTATAGCAATCAGCCCCAGCATTTT
V gene: TRBV29-1; clone size: NA; J gene: TRBJ2-7; D gene: TRBD2; CDR3 protein: CSVRTSGDYEQYF; CDR3 DNA: TGCAGCGTTAGGACTAGCGGGGACTACGAGCAGTACTTC
V gene: TRBV29-1; clone size: few; J gene: TRBJ2-3; D gene: NA; CDR3 protein: CSVEEGLADTQYF; CDR3 DNA: TGCAGCGTTGAAGAGGGATTAGCAGATACGCAGTATTTT
V gene: TRBV5-6; clone size: once; J gene: TRBJ2-1; D gene: TRBD2; CDR3 protein: CASSSPRLASYNEQFF; CDR3 DNA: TGTGCCAGCAGCTCCCCCCGACTAGCATCGTACAATGAGCAGTTCTTC
V gene: TRBV29-1; clone size: many; J gene: TRBJ2-4; D gene: NA; CDR3 protein: CSVEGGTKNIQYF; CDR3 DNA: TGCAGCGTTGAAGGCGGGACCAAAAACATTCAGTACTTC
V gene: TRBV6-5; clone size: NA; J gene: TRBJ2-7; D gene: NA; CDR3 protein: CASSYAGRVENEQYF; CDR3 DNA: TGTGCCAGCAGTTACGCGGGAAGGGTGGAAAACGAGCAGTACTTC
V gene: TRBV30; clone size: many; J gene: TRBJ1-1; D gene: NA; CDR3 protein: CAWSVLGGTEAFF; CDR3 DNA: TGTGCCTGGAGTGTACTAGGAGGCACTGAAGCTTTCTTT
V gene: TRBV24-1; clone size: many; J gene: TRBJ2-1; D gene: TRBD2; CDR3 protein: CATSDLNSSGVNEQFF; CDR3 DNA: TGTGCCACCAGTGATTTGAATTCTAGCGGGGTGAATGAGCAGTTCTTC
V gene: TRBV2; clone size: many; J gene: TRBJ2-1; D gene: NA; CDR3 protein: CATHRANGGDEQFF; CDR3 DNA: TGTGCCACCCATCGGGCCAACGGAGGGGATGAGCAGTTCTTC
V gene: TRBV20-1; clone size: many; J gene: TRBJ2-1; D gene: NA; CDR3 protein: CSASTREKSLDEQFF; CDR3 DNA: TGCAGTGCTAGTACGAGGGAGAAAAGTTTGGATGAGCAGTTCTTC
V gene: TRBV20-1; clone size: few; J gene: TRBJ2-1; D gene: TRBD2; CDR3 protein: CSAPGLAGQDEQFF; CDR3 DNA: TGCAGTGCCCCGGGACTAGCGGGGCAGGATGAGCAGTTCTTC
V gene: TRBV9; clone size: many; J gene: TRBJ2-7; D gene: TRBD2; CDR3 protein: CASSVESDGLAFTYEQYF; CDR3 DNA: TGTGCCAGCAGCGTCGAGTCCGACGGACTAGCGTTCACCTACGAGCAGTACTTC
V gene: TRBV5-5; clone size: many; J gene: TRBJ2-7; D gene: TRBD1; CDR3 protein: CASSLEGTGAFLYEQYF; CDR3 DNA: TGTGCCAGCAGCTTGGAAGGGACAGGGGCCTTCCTTTACGAGCAGTACTTC
V gene: TRBV19; clone size: NA; J gene: TRBJ2-1; D gene: TRBD2; CDR3 protein: CASIGTSGKGFF; CDR3 DNA: TGTGCCAGTATAGGGACTAGCGGGAAGGGGTTCTTC
V gene: TRBV3-1; clone size: many; J gene: TRBJ1-1; D gene: NA; CDR3 protein: CASSEEGENTEAFF; CDR3 DNA: TGTGCCAGCAGCGAAGAAGGGGAGAACACTGAAGCTTTCTTT
V gene: TRBV10-2; clone size: NA; J gene: TRBJ2-7; D gene: TRBD2; CDR3 protein: CASSRTSGGFYEQYF; CDR3 DNA: TGCGCCAGCAGTAGGACTAGCGGGGGATTCTACGAGCAGTACTTC
V gene: TRBV7-8; clone size: few; J gene: TRBJ1-6; D gene: TRBD1; CDR3 protein: CASSRNDRGYNSPLHF; CDR3 DNA: TGTGCCAGCAGCCGTAACGACAGGGGTTATAATTCACCCCTCCACTTT
V gene: TRBV20-1; clone size: NA; J gene: TRBJ2-2; D gene: NA; CDR3 protein: CSARRLGDGDAGELFF; CDR3 DNA: TGCAGTGCTAGGCGGTTAGGGGATGGGGACGCCGGGGAGCTGTTTTTT
V gene: TRBV20-1; clone size: many; J gene: TRBJ1-6; D gene: TRBD1; CDR3 protein: CSAKGQGSHNSPLHF; CDR3 DNA: TGCAGTGCTAAGGGACAGGGGAGTCATAATTCACCCCTCCACTTT
V gene: TRBV5-4; clone size: few; J gene: TRBJ2-2; D gene: NA; CDR3 protein: CASSDYQNTGELFF; CDR3 DNA: TGTGCCAGCAGCGACTACCAGAACACCGGGGAGCTGTTTTTT
V gene: TRBV12-3/TRBV12-4; clone size: many; J gene: TRBJ2-1; D gene: NA; CDR3 protein: CASSDAGSGSEQFF; CDR3 DNA: TGTGCCAGCAGTGACGCAGGTTCCGGATCTGAGCAGTTCTTC
V gene: TRBV11-2; clone size: many; J gene: TRBJ2-3; D gene: NA; CDR3 protein: CASSWLGDTQYF; CDR3 DNA: TGTGCCAGCAGCTGGCTTGGGGATACGCAGTATTTT
V gene: TRBV11-1; clone size: many; J gene: TRBJ2-6; D gene: NA; CDR3 protein: CASSASRVAGANVLTF; CDR3 DNA: TGTGCCAGCAGCGCCTCTCGTGTGGCTGGGGCCAACGTCCTGACTTTC
V gene: TRBV7-9; clone size: NA; J gene: TRBJ2-7; D gene: NA; CDR3 protein: CASSFLGLTLDAVPYEQYF; CDR3 DNA: TGTGCCAGCAGCTTTTTGGGTCTAACATTAGACGCGGTGCCCTACGAGCAGTACTTC
V gene: TRBV12-3/TRBV12-4; clone size: many; J gene: TRBJ1-3; D gene: NA; CDR3 protein: CASTPGGNTIYF; CDR3 DNA: TGTGCCAGCACCCCAGGGGGAAACACCATATATTTT
V gene: TRBV6-2/TRBV6-3; clone size: many; J gene: TRBJ2-1; D gene: TRBD2; CDR3 protein: CASSGRPGLADNEQFF; CDR3 DNA: TGTGCCAGCAGTGGACGACCGGGACTAGCCGACAATGAGCAGTTCTTC
V gene: TRBV30; clone size: few; J gene: TRBJ2-3; D gene: TRBD1; CDR3 protein: CAWGLRTGVTDTQYF; CDR3 DNA: TGTGCCTGGGGCCTTCGGACAGGGGTGACAGATACGCAGTATTTT
V gene: TRBV6-4; clone size: NA; J gene: TRBJ1-5; D gene: NA; CDR3 protein: CAPSSRNQPQHF; CDR3 DNA: TGTGCCCCCTCAAGTCGCAATCAGCCCCAGCATTTT